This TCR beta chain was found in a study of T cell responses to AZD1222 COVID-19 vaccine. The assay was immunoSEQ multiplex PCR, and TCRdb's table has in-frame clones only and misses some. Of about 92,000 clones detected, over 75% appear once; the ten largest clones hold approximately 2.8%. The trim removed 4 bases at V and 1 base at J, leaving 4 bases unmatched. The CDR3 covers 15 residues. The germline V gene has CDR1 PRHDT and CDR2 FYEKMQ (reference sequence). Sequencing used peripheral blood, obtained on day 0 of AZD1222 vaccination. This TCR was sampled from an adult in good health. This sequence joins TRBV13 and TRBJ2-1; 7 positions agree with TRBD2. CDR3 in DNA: TGTGCCAGCAGCTCCCCGCGGGGGTCCTACAATGAGCAGTTCTTC. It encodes CASSSPRGSYNEQFF.